The 22 T cell receptor beta chains below all came from one sample that was sequenced in a study of T-cell reconstitution after alpha-beta-depleted transplantation in children. This sample's TCRbeta library carried unique molecular identifier barcodes. TCRdb fed the PCR reads into MiXCR, producing one record per CDR3 protein. The data show roughly 50,000 distinct CDR3 sequences, 44% seen once. The material was PBMCs, mostly from graft donor cells, obtained 360 days after TCRalphabeta/CD19-depleted stem cell transplant. These TCRs come from a male patient aged 5 to 17 who had a stem cell transplant for acute lymphoblastic leukemia, so the T cells may come from the graft donor.

The gene calls are TRBV7-3 and TRBJ2-3; possibly TRBD1 for D (5 bases). The CDR3 is made up of 14 amino acids. Per germline, CDR1 SGHTA and CDR2 FQGTGA. The V gene lost 5 bases and the J gene lost 4 bases, with 13 bases spanning the gap. Written as DNA, the CDR3 is TGTGCCAGCAGCCCGACCTTAGGGGCAGATACGCAGTATTTT. Translation: CASSPTLGADTQYF.

This clonotype has a handful of counts. The chain links TRBV18 to TRBJ2-7; 9 bases agree with TRBD1. CDR3 length equals 13 residues. V shed 6 bases, J shed 4 bases, and the junction held 4 bases outside the gene matches. Germline CDR1 KGHSH, CDR2 LQKENI. CDR3 sequence (DNA): TGTGCCAGCTCCCCGACAGGGGGGTACGAGCAGTACTTC. It yields the protein CASSPTGGYEQYF.

The rearrangement uses TRBV24-1 and TRBJ2-3; tentatively, D is TRBD1 or TRBD2 (5 bases each). CDR3 length: 18 amino acids. Trimming left V 8 bases short and J 1 base short, with 24 bases between. CDR1 KGHDR and CDR2 SFDVKD come from the germline V gene. Written as DNA, the CDR3 is TGTGCCACCACCCCACCCGGACTTCCAAGGGGCTGCACAGATACGCAGTATTTT. Its translation: CATTPPGLPRGCTDTQYF.

This clonotype turned up a few times. This rearrangement joins TRBV27 to TRBJ2-1, with TRBD1 matching over 8 bases. This CDR3 is 16 amino acids long. V dropped 5 bases and J dropped 3; count of bases not matched to a gene: 9. Germline CDR1 reads MNHEY; CDR2 reads SMNVEV (reference sequence). The CDR3 loop is CASSTRWTGLYNEQFF. CDR3 bases: TGTGCCAGCAGTACACGATGGACAGGGCTCTACAATGAGCAGTTCTTC.

The chain combines TRBV6-2 or TRBV6-3 with TRBJ2-3, with TRBD2 matching 11 bases. There are 17 residues in the CDR3. Per germline, CDR1 MNHEY and CDR2 SVGEGT. J was trimmed by 5 bases and V by 4 bases; bases with no gene match: 11. CDR3 bases: TGTGCCAGCAGTTTCAGCGGACTAGCGGGTGGAGGAGATACGCAGTATTTT. The encoded protein is CASSFSGLAGGGDTQYF.

In this sample, this clonotype turned up a few times. The chain carries TRBV2 and TRBJ2-7, with D uncertain. V lost 0 bases and J 2 bases, leaving 2 bases between the germline ends. There are 12 residues in the CDR3. Germline CDR1 reads SNHLY; CDR2 reads FYNNEI. The CDR3 nucleotides read TGTGCCAGCAGTGAAGCTACCTACGAGCAGTACTTC. Encoded protein: CASSEATYEQYF. The variable domain in full, completed from reference TRBV2 and TRBJ2-7, reads EPEVTQTPSHQVTQMGQEVILRCVPISNHLYFYWYRQILGQKVEFLVSFYNNEISEKSEIFDDQFSVERPDGSNFTLKIRSTKLEDSAMYFCASSEATYEQYFGPGTRLTVT.

About this clonotype: One junction end does not reproduce the germline sequence, and a read error may be involved. The chain carries TRBV4-3 and TRBJ1-1; the match to TRBD1 covers 7 bases. Germline V gene lookup returns CDR1 LGHNA and CDR2 YSLEER. CDR3 length: 14 residues. CDR3 loop: CASSPGQMNTKAFF. CDR3 sequence (DNA): TGCGCCAGCAGCCCGGGACAGATGAACACTAAAGCTTTCTTT.

This clonotype was observed a few times. The CDR3 loop is CASKLGQKKGHF. The CDR3 DNA follows: TGTGCCAGCAAGTTGGGACAGAAGAAAGGGCACTTC. The rearrangement uses TRBV21-1 and TRBJ2-4; the table's D call, TRBD1, has no DNA check behind it. TRBV21-1 is listed as a pseudogene. This CDR3 is 12 amino acids long.

The chain uses TRBV27 and TRBJ2-5; D remains unclear. CDR3 size: 10 residues. Trimming shortened V by 4 bases and J by 5 bases, and 2 bases separated the two germline ends. From germline, CDR1 is MNHEY and CDR2 SMNVEV (reference sequence). The CDR3 bases are TGTGCCAGCAGTTCCGAGACCCAGTACTTC. Translation: CASSSETQYF.

This clonotype was observed a handful of times. The V and J genes are TRBV7-6 and TRBJ1-1; perhaps TRBD1 as D (5 bases). This CDR3 has 15 residues. The germline V and J ends were trimmed by 1 base and 8 bases, with 17 bases remaining between them. Germline V lookup: CDR1 SGHVS, CDR2 FNYEAQ. The CDR3 DNA is TGTGCCAGCAGCTTAGTTACCACCTCCGAGGGGGAAGCTTTCTTT. Translating gives CASSLVTTSEGEAFF. The variable domain in full, with the rest retrieved from reference TRBV7-6 and TRBJ1-1, is GAGVSQSPRYKVTKRGQDVALRCDPISGHVSLYWYRQALGQGPEFLTYFNYEAQQDKSGLPNDRFSAERPEGSISTLTIQRTEQRDSAMYRCASSLVTTSEGEAFFGQGTRLTVV.

The chain couples TRBV12-3 or TRBV12-4 to TRBJ2-3; TRBD2 matches 11 bases. The CDR3 has 17 amino acids. The junction had 12 bases not matched to a gene; V was cut back by 4 bases and J by 6 bases. CDR3 loop: CASSSSGRSPFLDTQYF. In DNA form, the CDR3 reads TGTGCCAGCAGTTCTAGCGGGAGGTCCCCATTTTTGGATACGCAGTATTTT.

The CDR3 nucleotides are TGTGCCAGCAGTTTCGGGACTAGGGCAGATACGCAGTATTTT. Translation: CASSFGTRADTQYF. The chain couples TRBV12-3 or TRBV12-4 to TRBJ2-3; TRBD2 matches 8 bases. The junction had 3 bases not matched to a gene; V was cut back by 3 bases and J by 4 bases. This CDR3 spans 14 amino acids.

The V call is TRBV7-3, the J call TRBJ2-3, with D unresolved. The V end lost 0 bases, the J end lost 4 bases, and 11 bases lay between the germline ends. Germline CDR1 and CDR2: SGHTA and FQGTGA. This CDR3 has 15 residues. The CDR3 coding sequence is TGTGCCAGCAGCTTAACGGTGTCTTTGGCAGATACGCAGTATTTT. Its protein is CASSLTVSLADTQYF.

This clonotype was counted between two and nine times. The rearrangement links TRBV7-9 to TRBJ2-7; possible D gene TRBD1, 5 bases. The CDR3 loop spans 13 amino acids. The germline CDR1 and CDR2 sequences are SEHNR and FQNEAQ (reference sequence). V was pared by 5 bases and J by 4 bases, with 12 bases between. The CDR3 here is CASSNTQGYEQYF. As DNA, the CDR3 is TGTGCCAGCAGCAACACCCAGGGTTACGAGCAGTACTTC.

The J gene is TRBJ2-7, the V gene TRBV29-1; D is possibly TRBD1 (6 bases). This CDR3 is 14 amino acids long. CDR1 is SQVTM, CDR2 ANQGSEA, per germline. The V and J ends lost 7 bases and 0 bases respectively, with 16 bases between them. CDR3 sequence (DNA): TGCAGCGCTCGACCCAGGGGCAGCTCCTACGAGCAGTACTTC. Its protein is CSARPRGSSYEQYF.

The V and J genes are TRBV7-9 and TRBJ1-5, with a possible D match to TRBD1 (5 bases). CDR3 length equals 17 residues. Germline V gene lookup returns CDR1 SEHNR and CDR2 FQNEAQ (reference sequence). The ends were cut back, 5 bases at V and 0 bases at J, with 17 bases in the middle. The CDR3 here is CASSDAGDVYSNQPQHF. In DNA form, the CDR3 reads TGTGCCAGCAGCGACGCCGGGGACGTCTATAGCAATCAGCCCCAGCATTTT.

This clonotype was detected many times. The chain employs TRBV12-3 or TRBV12-4 and TRBJ2-5; D remains unclear. The CDR3 is made up of 11 amino acids. Trimming shortened V by 3 bases and J by 5 bases, and 4 bases separated the two germline ends. The CDR3 sequence: CASSFRETQYF. The CDR3 region has the DNA TGTGCCAGCAGTTTTAGGGAGACCCAGTACTTC.

This sequence joins TRBV4-3 and TRBJ2-7; 9 bases align to TRBD2. Trimming cost V 1 base and J 0 bases; bases outside gene matches: 4. CDR1 LGHNA and CDR2 YSLEER come from the germline V gene. The CDR3 runs 16 residues. The CDR3 sequence is CASSQGKAGGSYEQYF. The CDR3 DNA sequence: TGCGCCAGCAGCCAAGGTAAAGCGGGAGGCTCCTACGAGCAGTACTTC.

CDR3 in DNA: TGTGCCAGCTCACCGGTTCAAGTTTCGGACCTCACCTGGACCGGGGAGCTGTTTTTT. Residues: CASSPVQVSDLTWTGELFF. The chain is built from TRBV18 and TRBJ2-2; D not resolved. CDR1 is KGHSH, CDR2 LQKENI, per germline. CDR3 length: 19 amino acids. Deletions cut 3 bases from V and 5 bases from J, with 25 bases between.

This chain connects TRBV4-3 to TRBJ2-1, with D maybe TRBD2 (6 bases). The V and J ends lost 4 bases and 6 bases respectively, with 16 bases between them. Germline CDR1 is LGHNA and CDR2 is YSLEER. The CDR3 length is 15 residues. For the CDR3, the DNA is TGCGCCAGCAGCCCGCGACTAGGGGTCGGCAATGAGCAGTTCTTC. Translated: CASSPRLGVGNEQFF.

This chain joins TRBV5-1 and TRBJ1-2; D is perhaps TRBD1 (6 bases). Trimming stripped 4 bases from V and 5 bases from J, with 15 bases between. Germline values: CDR1 SGHRS, CDR2 YFSETQ. The CDR3 length is 14 residues. CDR3 sequence reads: CASSPTRTVYGYTF. CDR3 nucleotides: TGCGCCAGCAGCCCAACCCGGACAGTTTATGGCTACACCTTC.

The rearrangement uses TRBV6-2 or TRBV6-3 and TRBJ2-7; 10 bases match TRBD2. The germline V gene has CDR1 MNHEY and CDR2 SVGEGT. V gave up 5 bases and J gave up 4 bases; unmatched junction bases: 5. The CDR3 has 14 residues. This chain's CDR3 is CASSPWTSGYEQYF. The CDR3 coding sequence is TGTGCCAGCAGTCCCTGGACTAGCGGATACGAGCAGTACTTC.